This entry is about one T cell receptor (beta chain). Its antigen is unknown. The data are from a study of cytomegalovirus exposure and HLA in healthy donors. Findings of the study overall: According to reports, the classifier identified cytomegalovirus status with high specificity and sensitivity.

The V gene end was trimmed by 6 bases and the J gene end by 0 bases; junction bases not matched to a gene: 4. Per the germline V gene, CDR1 is MGHDK and CDR2 is SYGVNS. The CDR3 loop spans 15 amino acids. Only in-frame clones appear in the TCRdb table, and some are missing; sequencing was by immunoSEQ multiplex PCR. The sample carries about 120,000 clones, over 75% recorded once. This clonotype was obtained from a woman aged 25 to 39 in good health and CMV-seronegative. The sample was PBMCs. This chain links TRBV25-1 with TRBJ2-1; 8 bases are shared with TRBD2. CDR3: CASSVAGSSYNEQFF. The DNA of the CDR3 is TGTGCCAGCAGCGTAGCGGGGAGCTCCTACAATGAGCAGTTCTTC.